In its sample, the clone carrying this T cell receptor beta chain was seen many times. Its matching antigen is unknown. The read finishes 3 residues shy of the CDR3 end, and the germline J gene is used to complete it. CDR1 and CDR2 (germline): SGHTA, FQGNSA. J lost 4 bases, V lost 4 bases, and 11 bases had no gene match. This CDR3 spans 17 amino acids. This record belongs to a study of T cell clonality in common variable immunodeficiency. Overall study findings and caveats: CVID subjects shared fewer TCRbeta clones than healthy controls did.

Sequencing input was equivalent genomic DNA from CVID and controls. The data were produced by immunoSEQ multiplex PCR, yet TCRdb's version contains in-frame clones alone and is incomplete. The sample yields more than 55,000 clones, without any singletons. V usage is TRBV7-2 and J usage is TRBJ2-2, with TRBD2 matching over 8 bases. Material for sequencing was peripheral blood mononuclear cells. The receptor was isolated from a person between 18 and 75 years old in good health. The covered CDR3 bases are TGTGCCAGCAGCTCAGCGGTTAGCGGGATGGGCACCGGGGAG. It specifies CASSSAVSGMGTGE. The entire CDR3 protein is CASSSAVSGMGTGELFF.